This T cell receptor (beta chain) appears in the sequencing data of a study of glioma-infiltrating T cells after dendritic cell vaccination. Germline V gene sequence: CDR1 SEHNR, CDR2 FQNEAQ (reference sequence). V gave up 5 bases and J gave up 8 bases; unmatched junction bases: 5. This CDR3 contains 13 residues. The assay was immunoSEQ multiplex PCR, and TCRdb's table has in-frame clones only and misses some. The repertoire includes approximately 64,000 clones, roughly four fifths of them detected once, and 7% to 10% sits in the top ten. This clone was observed a handful of times. The sample in question was blood, obtained before dendritic cell vaccination. The clonotype originates from a human donor with glioblastoma. The V call is TRBV7-9, the J call TRBJ1-2, with 10 bases lining up with TRBD1. CDR3 nucleotide sequence: TGTGCCAGCAGCCTCGGGACAGGGGAGGGCTACACCTTC. Amino acids: CASSLGTGEGYTF.